The clone carrying this T cell receptor beta chain was observed a handful of times. The antigen remains undetermined. cDNA libraries for TCR alpha and TCR beta, carrying sample barcodes and UMIs, came from 5'RACE with constant-segment primers. A single record per CDR3 protein comes from TCRdb applying MiXCR to the 5' RACE reads. The data contain 360,000 or so distinct CDR3 sequences, around 27% of them singletons. The sample originates from a study of T-cell memory formation after mild COVID-19. The overall study: TCR clusters were mostly donor specific.

Overall study results and limits: Day 15 to 85 contracting clones showed balanced CD4/CD8; later expanders leaned CD4+. Shrinking CD4+ clones were chiefly CM and EM; CD8+ ones were chiefly EMRA.

V was clipped by 6 bases and J by 0 bases, with 14 bases between them. From germline, CDR1 is SGHKS and CDR2 YYEKEE (reference sequence). CDR3 length: 15 residues. The sample consisted of PBMCs or a T cell subset sorted from them (not recorded which). This sequence originates from an adult woman who had mild COVID-19 (a few samples of this study predate the infection). Cell type and time point are not known. The chain recombines TRBV5-5 with TRBJ2-3; D ambiguous. In nucleotides, the CDR3 is TGTGCCAGCATGGACCTCCGGCGGAGCACAGATACGCAGTATTTT. Its translation: CASMDLRRSTDTQYF.